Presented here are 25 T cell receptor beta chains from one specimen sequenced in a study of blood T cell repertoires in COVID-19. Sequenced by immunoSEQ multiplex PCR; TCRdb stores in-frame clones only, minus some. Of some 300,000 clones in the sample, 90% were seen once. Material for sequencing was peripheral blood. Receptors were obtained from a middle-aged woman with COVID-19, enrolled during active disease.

The CDR3 loop is CASSLAGGGITEAFF. In DNA, the CDR3 is TGCGCCAGCAGCTTGGCGGGGGGTGGGATCACTGAAGCTTTCTTT. The chain employs TRBV5-1 and TRBJ1-1; possible D gene TRBD1, 5 bases. The V gene's germline CDR1 is SGHRS and CDR2 YFSETQ. The CDR3 has 15 residues. V lost 0 bases, J lost 4 bases, and 13 bases lay in between.

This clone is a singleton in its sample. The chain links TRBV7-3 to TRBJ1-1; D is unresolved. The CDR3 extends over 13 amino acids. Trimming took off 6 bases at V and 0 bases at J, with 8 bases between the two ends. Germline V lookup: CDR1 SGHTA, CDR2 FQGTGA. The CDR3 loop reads CASRNNLNTEAFF. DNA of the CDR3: TGTGCCAGCAGGAACAATTTGAACACTGAAGCTTTCTTT.

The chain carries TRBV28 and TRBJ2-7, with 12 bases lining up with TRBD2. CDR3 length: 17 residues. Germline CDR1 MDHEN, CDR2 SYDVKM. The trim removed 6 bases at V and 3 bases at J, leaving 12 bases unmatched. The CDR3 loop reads CASSLGTSGYARYEQYF. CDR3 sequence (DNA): TGTGCCAGCAGCTTAGGGACTAGCGGGTATGCGCGCTACGAGCAGTACTTC.

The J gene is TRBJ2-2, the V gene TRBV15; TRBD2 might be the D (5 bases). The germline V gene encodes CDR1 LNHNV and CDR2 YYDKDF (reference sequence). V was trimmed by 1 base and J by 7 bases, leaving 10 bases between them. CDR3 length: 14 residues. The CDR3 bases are TGTGCCACCAGCAGAGGTTCCGGAGGCGGGGAGCTGTTTTTT. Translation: CATSRGSGGGELFF. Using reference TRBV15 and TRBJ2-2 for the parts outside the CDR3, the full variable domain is DAMVIQNPRYQVTQFGKPVTLSCSQTLNHNVMYWYQQKSSQAPKLLFHYYDKDFNNEADTPDNFQSRRPNTSFCFLDIRSPGLGDTAMYLCATSRGSGGGELFFGEGSRLTVL.

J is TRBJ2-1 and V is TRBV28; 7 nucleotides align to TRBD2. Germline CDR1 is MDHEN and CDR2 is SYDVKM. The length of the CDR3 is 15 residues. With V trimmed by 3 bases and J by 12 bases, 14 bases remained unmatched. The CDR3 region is CASSFLTGGPPGQFF. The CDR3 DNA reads TGTGCCAGCAGTTTCCTGACGGGGGGACCCCCCGGGCAGTTCTTC. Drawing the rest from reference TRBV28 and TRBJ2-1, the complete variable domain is DVKVTQSSRYLVKRTGEKVFLECVQDMDHENMFWYRQDPGLGLRLIYFSYDVKMKEKGDIPEGYSVSREKKERFSLILESASTNQTSMYLCASSFLTGGPPGQFFGPGTRLTVL.

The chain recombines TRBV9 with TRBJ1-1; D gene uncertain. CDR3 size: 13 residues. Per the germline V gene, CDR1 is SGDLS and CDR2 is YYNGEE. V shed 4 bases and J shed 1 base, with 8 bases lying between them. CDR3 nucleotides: TGTGCCAGCAGCCCCGGGGAGAACACTGAAGCTTTCTTT. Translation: CASSPGENTEAFF.

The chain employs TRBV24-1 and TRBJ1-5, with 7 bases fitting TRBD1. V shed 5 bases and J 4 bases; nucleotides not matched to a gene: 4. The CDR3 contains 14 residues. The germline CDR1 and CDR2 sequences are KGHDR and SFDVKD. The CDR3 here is CATSAGGNNQPQHF. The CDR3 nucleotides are TGTGCCACCAGTGCAGGGGGAAATAATCAGCCCCAGCATTTT.

The CDR3 loop is CASSYLLAGNTGELFF. The CDR3 DNA sequence: TGTGCCAGCAGTTACCTTCTAGCGGGGAACACCGGGGAGCTGTTTTTT. The chain links TRBV6-2 or TRBV6-3 to TRBJ2-2; 8 bases align to TRBD2. The CDR3 is 16 amino acids. Germline V gives CDR1 MNHEY, CDR2 SVGEGT. V was clipped by 2 bases and J by 1 base; unmatched bases: 3.

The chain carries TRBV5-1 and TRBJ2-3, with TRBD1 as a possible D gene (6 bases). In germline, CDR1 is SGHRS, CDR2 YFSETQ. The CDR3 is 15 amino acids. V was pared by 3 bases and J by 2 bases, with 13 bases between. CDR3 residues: CASSYGQPSTDTQYF. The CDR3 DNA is TGCGCCAGCAGCTATGGACAGCCTTCCACAGATACGCAGTATTTT.

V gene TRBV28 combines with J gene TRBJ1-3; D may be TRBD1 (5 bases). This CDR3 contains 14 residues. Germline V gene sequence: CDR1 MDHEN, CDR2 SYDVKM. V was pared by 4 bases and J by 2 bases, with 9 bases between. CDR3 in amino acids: CASSSRVAGNTIYF. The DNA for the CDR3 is TGTGCCAGCAGTTCCAGGGTCGCTGGAAACACCATATATTTT. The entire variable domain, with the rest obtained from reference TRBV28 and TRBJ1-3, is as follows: DVKVTQSSRYLVKRTGEKVFLECVQDMDHENMFWYRQDPGLGLRLIYFSYDVKMKEKGDIPEGYSVSREKKERFSLILESASTNQTSMYLCASSSRVAGNTIYFGEGSWLTVV.

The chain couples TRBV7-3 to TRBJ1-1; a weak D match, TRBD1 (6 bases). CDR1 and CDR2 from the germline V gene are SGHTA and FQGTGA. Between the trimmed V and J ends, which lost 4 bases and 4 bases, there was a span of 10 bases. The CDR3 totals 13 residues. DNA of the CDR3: TGTGCCAGCAGCTCGGCCAGGGGCACTGAAGCTTTCTTT. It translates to CASSSARGTEAFF.

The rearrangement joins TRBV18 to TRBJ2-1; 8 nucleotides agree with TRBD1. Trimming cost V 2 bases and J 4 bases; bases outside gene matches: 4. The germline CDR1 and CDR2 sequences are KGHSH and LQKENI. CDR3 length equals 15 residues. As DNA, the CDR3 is TGTGCCAGCTCACCAGGGGGGACAGGTTACAATGAGCAGTTCTTC. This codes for CASSPGGTGYNEQFF.

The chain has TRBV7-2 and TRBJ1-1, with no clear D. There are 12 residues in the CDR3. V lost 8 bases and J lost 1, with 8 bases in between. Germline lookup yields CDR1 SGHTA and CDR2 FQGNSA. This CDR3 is CASGPRNTEAFF. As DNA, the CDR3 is TGTGCCAGCGGTCCGCGGAACACTGAAGCTTTCTTT.

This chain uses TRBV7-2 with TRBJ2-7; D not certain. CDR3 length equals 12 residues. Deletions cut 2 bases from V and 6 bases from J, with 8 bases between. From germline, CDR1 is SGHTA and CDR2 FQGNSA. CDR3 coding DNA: TGTGCCAGCAGCTTAAATCTAGGCGAGCAGTACTTC. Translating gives CASSLNLGEQYF.

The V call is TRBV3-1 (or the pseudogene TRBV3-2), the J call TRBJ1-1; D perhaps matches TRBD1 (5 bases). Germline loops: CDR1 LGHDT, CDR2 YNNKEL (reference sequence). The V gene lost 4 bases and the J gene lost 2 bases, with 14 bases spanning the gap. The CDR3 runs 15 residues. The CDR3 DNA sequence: TGTGCCAGCAGCCCTGCCGGGAGGGGTAACACTGAAGCTTTCTTT. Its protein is CASSPAGRGNTEAFF.

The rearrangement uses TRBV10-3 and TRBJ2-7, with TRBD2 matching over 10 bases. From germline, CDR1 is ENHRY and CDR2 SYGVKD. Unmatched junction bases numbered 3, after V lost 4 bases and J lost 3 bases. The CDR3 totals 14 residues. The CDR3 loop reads CAISGSSGGYEQYF. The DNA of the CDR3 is TGTGCCATCAGTGGGTCTAGCGGGGGCTACGAGCAGTACTTC.

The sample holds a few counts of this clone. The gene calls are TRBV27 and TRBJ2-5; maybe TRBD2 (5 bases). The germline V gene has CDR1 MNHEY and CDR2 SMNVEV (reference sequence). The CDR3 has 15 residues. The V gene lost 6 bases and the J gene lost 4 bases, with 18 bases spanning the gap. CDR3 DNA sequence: TGTGCCAGCAGCCTTACCCAACTAGTGGGAGAGACCCAGTACTTC. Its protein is CASSLTQLVGETQYF.

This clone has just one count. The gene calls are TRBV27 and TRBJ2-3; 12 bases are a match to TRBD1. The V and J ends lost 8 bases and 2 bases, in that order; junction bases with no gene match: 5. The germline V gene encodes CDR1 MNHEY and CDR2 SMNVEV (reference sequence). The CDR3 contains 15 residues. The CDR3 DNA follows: TGTGCCAGCCACCGGGACAGGGGGCCCACAGATACGCAGTATTTT. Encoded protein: CASHRDRGPTDTQYF.

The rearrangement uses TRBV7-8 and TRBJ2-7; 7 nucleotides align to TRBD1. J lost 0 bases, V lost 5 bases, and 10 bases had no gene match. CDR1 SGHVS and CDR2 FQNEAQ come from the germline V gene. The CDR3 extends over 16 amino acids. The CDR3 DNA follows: TGTGCCAGCAGCCCTCAACAGGGGATCACCTCCTACGAGCAGTACTTC. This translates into CASSPQQGITSYEQYF.

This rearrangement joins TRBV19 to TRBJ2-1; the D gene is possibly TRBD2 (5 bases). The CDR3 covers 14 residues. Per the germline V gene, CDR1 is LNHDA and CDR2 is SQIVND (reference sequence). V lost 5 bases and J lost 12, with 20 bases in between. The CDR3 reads CASSVNGLERAQFF. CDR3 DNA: TGTGCCAGTAGTGTTAACGGACTGGAAAGGGCGCAGTTCTTC.

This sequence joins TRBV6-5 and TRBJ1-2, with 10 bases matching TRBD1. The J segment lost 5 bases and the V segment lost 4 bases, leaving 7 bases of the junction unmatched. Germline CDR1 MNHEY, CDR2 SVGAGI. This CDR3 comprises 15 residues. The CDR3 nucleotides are TGTGCCAGCAGTTCCCGACAGGGGGCTGGATATGGCTACACCTTC. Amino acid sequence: CASSSRQGAGYGYTF.

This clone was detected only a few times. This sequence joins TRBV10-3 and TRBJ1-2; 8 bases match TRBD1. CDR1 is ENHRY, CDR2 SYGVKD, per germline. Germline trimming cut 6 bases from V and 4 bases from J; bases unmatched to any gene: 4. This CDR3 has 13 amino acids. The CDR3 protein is CAIRGQGSYGYTF. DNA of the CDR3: TGTGCCATCAGAGGACAGGGTAGCTATGGCTACACCTTC.

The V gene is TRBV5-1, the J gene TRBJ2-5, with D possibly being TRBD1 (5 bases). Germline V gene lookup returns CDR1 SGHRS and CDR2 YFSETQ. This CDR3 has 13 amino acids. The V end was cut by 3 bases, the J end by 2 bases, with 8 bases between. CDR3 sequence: CASSWGLQETQYF. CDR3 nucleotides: TGCGCCAGCAGCTGGGGCTTACAAGAGACCCAGTACTTC.

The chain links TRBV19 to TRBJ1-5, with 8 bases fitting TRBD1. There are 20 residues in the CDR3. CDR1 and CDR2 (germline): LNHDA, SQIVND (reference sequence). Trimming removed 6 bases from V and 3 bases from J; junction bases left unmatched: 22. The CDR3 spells CASRGRDRSLRAAVNQPQHF. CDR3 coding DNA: TGTGCCAGTAGGGGCCGGGACAGGTCGCTTCGGGCCGCAGTCAATCAGCCCCAGCATTTT.

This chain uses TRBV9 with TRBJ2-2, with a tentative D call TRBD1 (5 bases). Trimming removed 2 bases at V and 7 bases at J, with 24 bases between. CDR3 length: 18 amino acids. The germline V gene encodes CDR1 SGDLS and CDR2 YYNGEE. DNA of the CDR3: TGTGCCAGCAGCGTTGAGGTACAGGTGGTCAGAGCTCACGGGGAGCTGTTTTTT. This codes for CASSVEVQVVRAHGELFF.